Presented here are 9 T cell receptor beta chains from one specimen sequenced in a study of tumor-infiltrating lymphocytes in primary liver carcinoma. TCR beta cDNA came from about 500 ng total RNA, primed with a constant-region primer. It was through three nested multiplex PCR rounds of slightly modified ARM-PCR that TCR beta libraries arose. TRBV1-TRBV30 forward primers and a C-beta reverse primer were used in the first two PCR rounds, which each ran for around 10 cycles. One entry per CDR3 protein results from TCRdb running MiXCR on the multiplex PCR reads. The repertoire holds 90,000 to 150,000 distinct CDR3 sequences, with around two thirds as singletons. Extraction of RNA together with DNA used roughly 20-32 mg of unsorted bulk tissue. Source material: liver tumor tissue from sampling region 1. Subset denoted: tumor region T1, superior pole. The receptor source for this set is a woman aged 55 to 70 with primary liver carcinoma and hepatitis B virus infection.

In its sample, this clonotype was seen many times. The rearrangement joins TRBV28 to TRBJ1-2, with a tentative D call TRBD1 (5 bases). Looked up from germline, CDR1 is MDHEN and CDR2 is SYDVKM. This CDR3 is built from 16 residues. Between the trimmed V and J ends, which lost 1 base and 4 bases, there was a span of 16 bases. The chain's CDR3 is CASSLSWPGGTYGYTF. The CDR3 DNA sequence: TGTGCCAGCAGTTTATCTTGGCCGGGGGGGACCTATGGCTACACCTTC.

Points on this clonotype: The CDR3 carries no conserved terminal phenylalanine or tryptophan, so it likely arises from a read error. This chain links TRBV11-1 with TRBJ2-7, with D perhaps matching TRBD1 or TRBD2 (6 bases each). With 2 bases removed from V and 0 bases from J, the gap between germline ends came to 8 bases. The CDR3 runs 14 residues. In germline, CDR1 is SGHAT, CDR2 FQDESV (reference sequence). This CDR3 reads CASSLRGASYEQYI. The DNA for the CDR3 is TGTGCCAGCAGCTTAAGGGGGGCCTCCTACGAGCAGTACATT.

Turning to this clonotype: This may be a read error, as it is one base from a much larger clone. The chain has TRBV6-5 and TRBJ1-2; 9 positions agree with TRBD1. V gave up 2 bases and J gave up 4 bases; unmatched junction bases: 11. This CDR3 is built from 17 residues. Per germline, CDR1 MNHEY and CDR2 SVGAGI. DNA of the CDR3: TGTGCCAGCAGTTACGCAACCCCCGGGACAGGGTTCTATGGCTACACCTTC. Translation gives CASSYATPGTGFYGYTF.

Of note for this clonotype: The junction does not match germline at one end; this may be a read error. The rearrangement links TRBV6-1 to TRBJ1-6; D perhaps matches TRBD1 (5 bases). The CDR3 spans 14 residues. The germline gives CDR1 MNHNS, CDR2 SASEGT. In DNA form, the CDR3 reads TGTGGCAGCAGTGAAGAAGGGTTCGGAGGGACCCTCAACTTT. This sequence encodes CGSSEEGFGGTLNF.

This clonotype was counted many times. Written as DNA, the CDR3 is TGCAGCGCCGGGGGGGGGACCACTGAAGCTTTCTTT. This encodes CSAGGGTTEAFF. V usage is TRBV29-1 and J usage is TRBJ1-1, with a weak D call TRBD1 (5 bases). Trimming shortened V by 7 bases and J by 4 bases, and 13 bases separated the two germline ends. The germline CDR1 and CDR2 sequences are SQVTM and ANQGSEA. The CDR3 sequence is 12 residues long.

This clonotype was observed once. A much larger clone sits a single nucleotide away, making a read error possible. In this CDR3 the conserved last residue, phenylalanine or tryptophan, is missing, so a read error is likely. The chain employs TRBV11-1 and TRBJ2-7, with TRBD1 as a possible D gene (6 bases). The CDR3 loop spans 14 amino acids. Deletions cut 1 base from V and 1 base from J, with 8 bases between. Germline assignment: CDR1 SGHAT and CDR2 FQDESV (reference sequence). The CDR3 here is CASSLGGQSYEQYL. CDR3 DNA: TGTGCCAGCAGCTTAGGGGGGCAGTCCTACGAGCAGTACTTA.

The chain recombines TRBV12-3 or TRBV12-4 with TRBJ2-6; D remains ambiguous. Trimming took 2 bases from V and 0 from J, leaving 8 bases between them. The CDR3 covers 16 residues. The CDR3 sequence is CASSLFLYSGANVLTF. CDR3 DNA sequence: TGTGCCAGCAGTTTATTCCTGTACTCTGGGGCCAACGTCCTGACTTTC.

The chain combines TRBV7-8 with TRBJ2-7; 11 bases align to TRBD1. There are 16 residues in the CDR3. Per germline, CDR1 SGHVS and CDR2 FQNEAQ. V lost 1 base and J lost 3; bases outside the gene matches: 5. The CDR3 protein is CASSLVGTGGIYEQYF. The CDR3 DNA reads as TGTGCCAGCAGCTTAGTCGGGACAGGGGGGATCTACGAGCAGTACTTC.

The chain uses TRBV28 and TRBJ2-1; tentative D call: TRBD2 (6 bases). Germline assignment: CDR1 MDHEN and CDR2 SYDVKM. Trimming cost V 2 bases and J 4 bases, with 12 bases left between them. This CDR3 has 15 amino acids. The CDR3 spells CASSLGGSLYNEQFF. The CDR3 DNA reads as TGTGCCAGCAGTTTAGGGGGGAGCCTTTACAATGAGCAGTTCTTC.